In this sample, the clone carrying this T cell receptor (beta chain) turned up once. Germline values: CDR1 LGHDT, CDR2 YNNKEL (reference sequence). Trimming pared 2 bases from V and 3 bases from J, leaving 8 bases between. The CDR3 loop spans 14 amino acids. The data are from a study of blood T cell repertoires in COVID-19. For the study at large: COVID-19 samples from acute and convalescent phases originated in the United States, Italy and Spain. The cDNA or gDNA used as material had been derived from T cells, B-cell-depleted T cells, or PBMCs.

In the study's own analysis: For nucleated cells, counts were estimated from reference gene primer amplification. Sequenced by immunoSEQ multiplex PCR; TCRdb stores in-frame clones only, minus some. Clone size and the V and J calls come from that table; the DNA yielded D and trimming. Of around 130,000 clones detected, approximately 87% appear once; the ten largest clones hold over 3.5%. This TCR was sampled from an older woman with acute or convalescent COVID-19. J is TRBJ1-5 and V is TRBV3-1 (or the pseudogene TRBV3-2); D is ambiguous. The specimen was peripheral blood. The CDR3 DNA sequence: TGTGCCAGCAGCCAATCCGACATCAATCAGCCCCAGCATTTT. Its protein is CASSQSDINQPQHF.